This T cell receptor (beta chain) was retrieved from a study of identical twins. This clonotype was observed a handful of times. Unique molecular identifiers were present on cDNA, and template switching added a universal primer site. A single record per CDR3 protein comes from TCRdb applying MiXCR to the 5' RACE reads. The data contain 500,000 or so distinct CDR3 sequences, roughly an eighth of them singletons. All donors were healthy, and all were Caucasian. The CDR3 is 15 amino acids. CDR1 is SGHTA, CDR2 FQGNSA, per germline. V lost 3 bases, J lost 6 bases, and 9 bases stayed unmatched. The sample was also reused in another study, on yellow fever vaccine responses in identical twins. That report adds: Twins' vaccine T cell response reportedly gave the appearance of partial convergence and partial personalization.

Sequencing used CD4+ T cells sorted from blood. The origin of this receptor is a woman between 18 and 29 years old in good health. The chain has TRBV7-2 and TRBJ2-7, with TRBD2 identical over 9 bases. In DNA form, the CDR3 reads TGTGCCAGCAGCTTTGTAGCGGGAGAGCTGGGCGAGCAGTACTTC. Its translation is CASSFVAGELGEQYF.